This TCR beta chain derives from a study of CD8 T cells in ankylosing spondylitis. This clonotype was seen more than once but under ten times. As yet, its antigen is unknown. CDR1 and CDR2 (germline): MDHEN, SYDVKM. V shed 7 bases, J shed 4 bases, and the junction held 6 bases outside the gene matches. The CDR3 runs 15 residues. Each CDR3 protein gets one entry after TCRdb re-called the 5' RACE reads with MiXCR. The sample lists roughly 260,000 distinct CDR3 sequences; 20% were seen once. General observations from the study: Seemingly distinctive of ankylosing spondylitis blood was a TCR beta motif formed by eight highly homologous variants.

The material sequenced was blood, either unsorted or a sorted T cell fraction (not recorded which). This receptor was taken from a male donor with ankylosing spondylitis or in good health (not recorded which). This chain connects TRBV28 to TRBJ2-1; TRBD2 aligns across 11 bases. The CDR3 loop is CASTLGTSGYNEQFF. The CDR3 nucleotides are TGTGCCAGCACCCTAGGGACTAGCGGATACAATGAGCAGTTCTTC.